The subject of this entry is one T cell receptor beta chain. No antigen is known for it. These data come from a study of T cell therapy after organ transplantation. Findings and limits, study-wide: Minimal repertoire change after therapy followed marked pretherapy expansions in nonresponders.

Trimming took off 2 bases at V and 4 bases at J, with 11 bases between the two ends. This CDR3 is built from 14 residues. The germline CDR1 and CDR2 sequences are MNHEY and SVGAGI. This table comes from immunoSEQ multiplex PCR, and its TCRdb copy is limited to in-frame clones, with some not included. The sample has 20,000 to 25,000 clones, around 83% seen once. Time point given: 20-29 weeks after completion of therapy. The V and J genes are TRBV6-5 and TRBJ1-2; the D is unclear. Sequenced here: CD8+ T cells from blood, sampled after autologous CMV-specific T cell therapy. This TCR came from a human patient who had received a solid organ transplant and had CMV disease. Some T cells may be supplied by the graft donor. The CDR3, as DNA: TGTGCCAGCAGTTACAGAATCGACGTCTATGGCTACACCTTC. Translating gives CASSYRIDVYGYTF.